This TCR beta chain was retrieved from a study of T-cell reconstitution after alpha-beta-depleted transplantation in children. The authors prepared the TCRbeta library with unique molecular identifiers. TCRdb processed the PCR reads anew with MiXCR; each CDR3 protein has one entry. The profile covers around 270,000 distinct CDR3 sequences, with about 9.5% appearing a single time and approximately 7.6% taken by the ten largest. Findings and limits, study-wide: By one year post-transplant, T-cell counts and diversity largely arose from T cells that were newly produced. Several hundred expanded graft clones reportedly supplied alpha-beta T cells about two months after transplant. For some patients, TCRbeta diversity was high at day 60 because of recipient T cells and thymic progenitors that survived.

With regard to this clonotype: Its antigen is not known.

Per the germline V gene, CDR1 is DFQATT and CDR2 is SNEGSKA (reference sequence). Trimming stripped 0 bases from V and 7 bases from J, with 18 bases between. The CDR3 spans 15 residues. The material sequenced was PBMCs, taken before TCRalphabeta/CD19-depleted stem cell transplant. The chain is built from TRBV20-1 and TRBJ1-2; no clear D gene. The sequence came from a boy in the first two years of life with acute myeloid leukemia, due to receive a stem cell transplant. CDR3 region: CSARDPWESSGGYTF. CDR3 DNA sequence: TGCAGTGCTAGAGACCCGTGGGAGTCTTCGGGTGGCTACACCTTC.